The clone carrying this T cell receptor (beta chain) was observed at least ten times. Its specificity is unknown. The study made its TCR cDNA through 5'RACE template switching. That step introduced a universal primer site along with UMIs. TCRdb used MiXCR to reprocess the 5' RACE reads, holding one entry per CDR3 protein. The sample shows more than 55,000 distinct CDR3 sequences, 7.4% of them seen only once. The sample belongs to a study of T cells after yellow fever vaccination. From germline, CDR1 is LNHNV and CDR2 YYDKDF (reference sequence). This CDR3 contains 16 residues. Trimming cost V 5 bases and J 6 bases, with 21 bases left between them. Findings and limits, study-wide: FACS-sorted repertoires could harbor abundant contaminating bulk-population clonotypes. Weaker overall, the secondary response nonetheless peaked faster (day 5 versus 15). Most clones from primary vaccination resurfaced after the booster (about 95% CD4, over 75% CD8).

The rearrangement uses TRBV15 and TRBJ2-3; D may be TRBD1 or TRBD2 (5 bases each). The TCR comes from a man younger than 40 who received the YFV17D yellow fever vaccine. Here the sequenced sample was CD8+ T cells sorted from PBMCs, taken 15 days after the yellow fever booster vaccination. The CDR3 DNA is TGTGCCACCAGCTTTTTCCAGGGACCGCCCGGCGATACGCAGTATTTT. Translation gives CATSFFQGPPGDTQYF.